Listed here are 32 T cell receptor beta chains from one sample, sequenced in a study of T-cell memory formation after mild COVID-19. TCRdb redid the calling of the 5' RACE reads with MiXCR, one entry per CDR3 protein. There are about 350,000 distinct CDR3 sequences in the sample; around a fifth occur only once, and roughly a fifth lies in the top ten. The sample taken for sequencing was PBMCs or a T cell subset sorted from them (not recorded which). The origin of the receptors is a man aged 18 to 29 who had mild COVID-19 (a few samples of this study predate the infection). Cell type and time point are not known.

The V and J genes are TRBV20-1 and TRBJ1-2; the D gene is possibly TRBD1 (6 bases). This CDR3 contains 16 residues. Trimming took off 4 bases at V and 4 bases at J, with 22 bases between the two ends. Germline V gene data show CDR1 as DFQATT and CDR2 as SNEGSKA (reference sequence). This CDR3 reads CSAKQGPGQLSYGYTF. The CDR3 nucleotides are TGCAGTGCTAAACAAGGGCCGGGACAACTCTCCTATGGCTACACCTTC.

CDR3 nucleotide sequence: TGTGCCAGCTCACCGACAGCAGCTAACTATGGCTACACCTTC. The encoded protein is CASSPTAANYGYTF. The chain joins TRBV18 to TRBJ1-2, with D tentatively TRBD1 (5 bases). V was cut by 3 bases and J by 0 bases, with 8 bases left in between. This CDR3 is built from 14 residues. Germline values: CDR1 KGHSH, CDR2 LQKENI.

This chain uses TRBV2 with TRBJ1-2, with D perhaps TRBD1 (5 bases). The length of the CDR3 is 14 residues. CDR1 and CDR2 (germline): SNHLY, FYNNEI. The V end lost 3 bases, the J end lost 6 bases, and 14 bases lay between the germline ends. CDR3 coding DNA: TGTGCCAGCAGTGACCCCGACTTGGGGGATGGCTACACCTTC. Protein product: CASSDPDLGDGYTF.

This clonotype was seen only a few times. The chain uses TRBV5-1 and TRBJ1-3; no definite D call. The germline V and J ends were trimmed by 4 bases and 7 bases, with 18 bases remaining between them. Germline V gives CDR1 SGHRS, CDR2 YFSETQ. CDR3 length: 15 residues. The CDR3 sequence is CASSLAGLHWNTIYF. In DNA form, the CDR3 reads TGCGCCAGCAGCCTTGCGGGCCTTCATTGGAACACCATATATTTT.

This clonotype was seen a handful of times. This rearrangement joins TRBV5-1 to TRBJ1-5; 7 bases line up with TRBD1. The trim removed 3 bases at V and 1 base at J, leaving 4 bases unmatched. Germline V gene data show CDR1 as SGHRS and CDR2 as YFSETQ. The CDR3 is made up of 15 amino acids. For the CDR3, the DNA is TGCGCCAGCAGCTCGACAGGGTTGAGCAATCAGCCCCAGCATTTT. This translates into CASSSTGLSNQPQHF. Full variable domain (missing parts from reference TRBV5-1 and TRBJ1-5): KAGVTQTPRYLIKTRGQQVTLSCSPISGHRSVSWYQQTPGQGLQFLFEYFSETQRNKGNFPGRFSGRQFSNSRSEMNVSTLELGDSALYLCASSSTGLSNQPQHFGDGTRLSIL.

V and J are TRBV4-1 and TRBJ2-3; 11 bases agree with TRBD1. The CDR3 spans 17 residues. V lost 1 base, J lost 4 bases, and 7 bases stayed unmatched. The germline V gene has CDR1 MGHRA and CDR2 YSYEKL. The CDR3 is CASSQVKGQGVSDTQYF. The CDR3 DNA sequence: TGCGCCAGCAGCCAAGTAAAGGGACAGGGGGTGTCAGATACGCAGTATTTT.

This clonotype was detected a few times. The chain's CDR3 is CASSQDRRYEQYF. The CDR3 region has the DNA TGCGCCAGCAGCCAAGATAGGAGGTACGAGCAGTACTTC. V is TRBV4-3 and J is TRBJ2-7, with D maybe TRBD2 (5 bases). This CDR3 has 13 amino acids. Germline CDR1 and CDR2: LGHNA and YSLEER. Trimming pared 0 bases from V and 4 bases from J, leaving 7 bases between.

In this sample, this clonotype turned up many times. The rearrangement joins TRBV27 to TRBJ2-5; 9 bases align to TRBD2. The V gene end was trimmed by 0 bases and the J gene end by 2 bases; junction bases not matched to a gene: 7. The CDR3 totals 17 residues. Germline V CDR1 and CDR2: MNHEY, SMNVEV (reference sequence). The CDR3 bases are TGTGCCAGCAGTTTATCGCCACCGGGACTAGCTCAAGAGACCCAGTACTTC. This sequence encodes CASSLSPPGLAQETQYF.

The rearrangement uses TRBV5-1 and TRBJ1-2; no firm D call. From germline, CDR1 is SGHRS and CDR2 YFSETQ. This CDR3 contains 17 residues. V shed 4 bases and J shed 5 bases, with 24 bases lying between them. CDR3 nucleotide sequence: TGCGCCAGCAGCAAACCTTATCCGGGCCACGGATGGTATGGCTACACCTTC. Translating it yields CASSKPYPGHGWYGYTF.

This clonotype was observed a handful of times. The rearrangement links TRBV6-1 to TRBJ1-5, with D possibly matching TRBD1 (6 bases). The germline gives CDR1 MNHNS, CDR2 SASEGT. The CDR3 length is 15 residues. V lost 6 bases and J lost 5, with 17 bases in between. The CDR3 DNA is TGTGCCAGCAGGAGATACAGGGCGGGGGATCAGCCCCAGCATTTT. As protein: CASRRYRAGDQPQHF.

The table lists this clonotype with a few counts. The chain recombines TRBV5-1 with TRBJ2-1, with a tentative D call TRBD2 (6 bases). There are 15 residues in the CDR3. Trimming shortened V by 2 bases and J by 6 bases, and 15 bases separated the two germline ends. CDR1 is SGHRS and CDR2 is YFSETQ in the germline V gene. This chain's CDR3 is CASSFFGTDRNEQFF. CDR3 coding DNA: TGCGCCAGCAGCTTTTTTGGGACTGACCGCAATGAGCAGTTCTTC.

CDR3 residues: CASSWRTTGTEAFF. DNA for the CDR3: TGTGCCAGCAGCTGGAGAACTACAGGAACTGAAGCTTTCTTT. V is TRBV7-9 and J is TRBJ1-1, with D possibly TRBD1 on 5 matching bases. The CDR3 is made up of 14 amino acids. The germline gives CDR1 SEHNR, CDR2 FQNEAQ (reference sequence). V was clipped by 4 bases and J by 5 bases, with 14 bases between them.

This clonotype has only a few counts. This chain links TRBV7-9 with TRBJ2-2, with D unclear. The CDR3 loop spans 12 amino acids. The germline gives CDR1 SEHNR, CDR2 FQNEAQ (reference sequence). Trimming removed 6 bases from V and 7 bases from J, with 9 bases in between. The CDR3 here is CASRLGVGELFF. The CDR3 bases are TGTGCCAGCAGGCTAGGCGTCGGGGAGCTGTTTTTT.

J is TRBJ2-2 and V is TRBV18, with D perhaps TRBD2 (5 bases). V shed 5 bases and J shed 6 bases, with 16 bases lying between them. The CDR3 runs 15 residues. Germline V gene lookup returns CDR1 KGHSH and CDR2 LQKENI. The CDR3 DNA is TGTGCCAGCTCAGATCCGACTACCGGCGCCGGGGAGCTGTTTTTT. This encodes CASSDPTTGAGELFF.

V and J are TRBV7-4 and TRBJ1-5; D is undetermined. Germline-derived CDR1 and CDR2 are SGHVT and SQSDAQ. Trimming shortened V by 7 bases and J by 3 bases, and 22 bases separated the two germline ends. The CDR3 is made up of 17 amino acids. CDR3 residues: CASNQNEGKSPNQPQHF. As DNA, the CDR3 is TGTGCCAGCAACCAGAACGAGGGCAAGAGCCCCAATCAGCCCCAGCATTTT.

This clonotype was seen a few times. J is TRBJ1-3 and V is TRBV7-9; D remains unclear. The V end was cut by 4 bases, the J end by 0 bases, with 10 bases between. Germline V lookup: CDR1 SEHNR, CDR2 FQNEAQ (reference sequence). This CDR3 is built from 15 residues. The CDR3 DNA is TGTGCCAGCAGCTGGACGGTGAGCTCTGGAAACACCATATATTTT. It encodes CASSWTVSSGNTIYF. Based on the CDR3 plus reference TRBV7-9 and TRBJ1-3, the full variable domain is DTGVSQNPRHKITKRGQNVTFRCDPISEHNRLYWYRQTLGQGPEFLTYFQNEAQLEKSRLLSDRFSAERPKGSFSTLEIQRTEQGDSAMYLCASSWTVSSGNTIYFGEGSWLTVV.

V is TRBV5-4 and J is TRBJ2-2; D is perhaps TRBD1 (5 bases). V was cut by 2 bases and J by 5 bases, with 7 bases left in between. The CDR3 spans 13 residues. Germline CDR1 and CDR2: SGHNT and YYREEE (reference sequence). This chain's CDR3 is CASSFWTTGELFF. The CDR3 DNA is TGTGCCAGCAGCTTCTGGACAACCGGGGAGCTGTTTTTT. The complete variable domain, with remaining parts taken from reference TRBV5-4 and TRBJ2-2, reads ETGVTQSPTHLIKTRGQQVTLRCSSQSGHNTVSWYQQALGQGPQFIFQYYREEENGRGNFPPRFSGLQFPNYSSELNVNALELDDSALYLCASSFWTTGELFFGEGSRLTVL.

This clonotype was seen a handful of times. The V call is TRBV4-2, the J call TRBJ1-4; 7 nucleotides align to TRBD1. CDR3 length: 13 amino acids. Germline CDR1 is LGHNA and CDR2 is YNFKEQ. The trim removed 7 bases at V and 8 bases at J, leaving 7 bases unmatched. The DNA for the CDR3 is TGTGCCAGCACTGACAGGGAGGGCGAAAAACTGTTTTTT. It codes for CASTDREGEKLFF.

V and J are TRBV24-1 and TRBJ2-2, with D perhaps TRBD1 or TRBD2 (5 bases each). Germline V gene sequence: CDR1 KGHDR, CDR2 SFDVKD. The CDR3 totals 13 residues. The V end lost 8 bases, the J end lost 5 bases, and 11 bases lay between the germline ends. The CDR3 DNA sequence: TGTGCCACCACCGAGGGGTTAACCGGGGAGCTGTTTTTT. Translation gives CATTEGLTGELFF.

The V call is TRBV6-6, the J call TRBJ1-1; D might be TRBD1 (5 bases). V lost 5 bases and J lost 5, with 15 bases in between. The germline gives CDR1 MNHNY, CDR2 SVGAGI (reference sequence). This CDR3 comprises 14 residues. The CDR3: CASSQGIGGTEAFF. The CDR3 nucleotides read TGTGCCAGCAGTCAGGGAATCGGTGGGACTGAAGCTTTCTTT.

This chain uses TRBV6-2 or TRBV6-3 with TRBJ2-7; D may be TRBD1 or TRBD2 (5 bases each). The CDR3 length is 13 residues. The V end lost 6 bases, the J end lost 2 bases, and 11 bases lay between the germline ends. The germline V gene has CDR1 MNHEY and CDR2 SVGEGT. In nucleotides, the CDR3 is TGTGCCAGCAGCCCGGGGCGAACCTACGAGCAGTACTTC. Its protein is CASSPGRTYEQYF.

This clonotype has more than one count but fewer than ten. This CDR3 is CASSHDPRDRLYEQYF. The DNA of the CDR3 is TGCGCCAGCAGCCACGACCCAAGGGACAGATTATACGAGCAGTACTTC. The chain combines TRBV5-1 with TRBJ2-7, with 7 nucleotides matching TRBD1. This CDR3 is 16 amino acids long. J was trimmed by 4 bases and V by 4 bases; bases with no gene match: 14. Germline CDR1 and CDR2: SGHRS and YFSETQ.

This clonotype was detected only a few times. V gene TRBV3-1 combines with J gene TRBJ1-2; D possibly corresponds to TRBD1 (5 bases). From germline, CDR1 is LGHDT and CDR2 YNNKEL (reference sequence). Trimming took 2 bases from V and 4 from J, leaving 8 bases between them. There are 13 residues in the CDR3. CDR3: CASSQQGTYGYTF. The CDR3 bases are TGTGCCAGCAGCCAACAGGGAACCTATGGCTACACCTTC.

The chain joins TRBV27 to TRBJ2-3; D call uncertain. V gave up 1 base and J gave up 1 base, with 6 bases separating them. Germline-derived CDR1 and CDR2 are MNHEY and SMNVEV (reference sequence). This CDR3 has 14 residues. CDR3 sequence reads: CASSLLGGTDTQYF. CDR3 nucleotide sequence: TGTGCCAGCAGTTTATTGGGCGGCACAGATACGCAGTATTTT.

This CDR3 is CASSVDSISSYNEQFF. CDR3 DNA: TGTGCCAGCAGCGTAGACAGCATAAGCTCCTACAATGAGCAGTTCTTC. The V and J genes are TRBV9 and TRBJ2-1; no clear D. Germline-derived CDR1 and CDR2 are SGDLS and YYNGEE. V was shortened by 0 bases and J by 0 bases, with 10 bases between the two germline ends. This CDR3 region has 16 residues.

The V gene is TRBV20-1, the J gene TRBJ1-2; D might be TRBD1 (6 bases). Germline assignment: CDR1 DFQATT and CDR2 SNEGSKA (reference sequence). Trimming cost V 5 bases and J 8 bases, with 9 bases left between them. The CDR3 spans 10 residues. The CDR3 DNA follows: TGCAGTGCTCGGACAGCCGGCTACACCTTC. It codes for CSARTAGYTF.

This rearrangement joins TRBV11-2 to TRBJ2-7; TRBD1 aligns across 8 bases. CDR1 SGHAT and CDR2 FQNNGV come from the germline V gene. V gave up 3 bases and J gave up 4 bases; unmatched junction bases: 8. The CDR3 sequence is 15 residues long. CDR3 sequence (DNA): TGTGCCAGCAGCTTTGGGATTACAGGGGGTTACGAGCAGTACGTC. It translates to CASSFGITGGYEQYV.

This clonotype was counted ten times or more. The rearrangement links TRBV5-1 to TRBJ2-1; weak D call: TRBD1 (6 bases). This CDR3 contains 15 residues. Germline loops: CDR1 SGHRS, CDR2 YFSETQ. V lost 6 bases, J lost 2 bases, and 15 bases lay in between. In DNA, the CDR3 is TGCGCCAGCACCTCGCAGGGGCCAACCTACAATGAGCAGTTCTTC. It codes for CASTSQGPTYNEQFF.

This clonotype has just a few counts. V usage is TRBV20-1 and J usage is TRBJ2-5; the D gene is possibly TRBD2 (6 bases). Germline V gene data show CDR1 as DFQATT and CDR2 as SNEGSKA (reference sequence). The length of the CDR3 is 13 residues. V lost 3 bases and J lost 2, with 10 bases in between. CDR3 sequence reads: CSARAGRQETQYF. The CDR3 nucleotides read TGCAGTGCTAGGGCGGGACGGCAAGAGACCCAGTACTTC.

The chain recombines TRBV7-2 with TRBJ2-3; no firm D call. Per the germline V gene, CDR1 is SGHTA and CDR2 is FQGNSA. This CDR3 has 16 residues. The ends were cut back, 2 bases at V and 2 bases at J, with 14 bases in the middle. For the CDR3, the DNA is TGTGCCAGCAGCTTACCATTGAGGCAGCTCACAGATACGCAGTATTTT. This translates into CASSLPLRQLTDTQYF.

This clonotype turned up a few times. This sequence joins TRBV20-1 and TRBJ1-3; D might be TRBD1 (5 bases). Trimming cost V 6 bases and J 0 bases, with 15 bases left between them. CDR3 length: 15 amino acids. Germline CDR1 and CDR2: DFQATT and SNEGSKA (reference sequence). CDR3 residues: CSATGGVYSGNTIYF. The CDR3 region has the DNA TGCAGTGCCACAGGCGGGGTTTACTCTGGAAACACCATATATTTT.

This CDR3 reads CASSFRSGTEYGYTF. CDR3 sequence (DNA): TGTGCCAGCAGTTTTCGATCCGGGACAGAATATGGCTACACCTTC. The gene calls are TRBV27 and TRBJ1-2, with 7 bases fitting TRBD1. CDR1 and CDR2 (germline): MNHEY, SMNVEV (reference sequence). V shed 3 bases and J 5 bases; nucleotides not matched to a gene: 9. This CDR3 has 15 residues.